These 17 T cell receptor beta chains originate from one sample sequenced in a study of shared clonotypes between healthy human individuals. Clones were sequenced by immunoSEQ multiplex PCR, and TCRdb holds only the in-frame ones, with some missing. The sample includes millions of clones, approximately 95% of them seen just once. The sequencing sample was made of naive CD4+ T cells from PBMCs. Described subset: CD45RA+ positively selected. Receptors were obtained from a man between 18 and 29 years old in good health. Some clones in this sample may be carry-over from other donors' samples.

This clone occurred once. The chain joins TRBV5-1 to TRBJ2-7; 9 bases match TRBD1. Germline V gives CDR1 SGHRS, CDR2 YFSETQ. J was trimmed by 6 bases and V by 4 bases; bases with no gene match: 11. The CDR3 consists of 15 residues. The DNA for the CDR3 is TGCGCCAGCAGCCAGAGAGGGACAGGGCCCGCCGAGCAGTACTTC. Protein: CASSQRGTGPAEQYF.

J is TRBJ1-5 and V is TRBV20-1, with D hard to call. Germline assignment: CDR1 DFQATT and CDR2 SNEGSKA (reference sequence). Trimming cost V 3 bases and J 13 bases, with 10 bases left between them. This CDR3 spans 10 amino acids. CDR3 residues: CSARAVFQHF. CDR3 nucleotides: TGCAGTGCTAGGGCGGTATTTCAGCATTTT.

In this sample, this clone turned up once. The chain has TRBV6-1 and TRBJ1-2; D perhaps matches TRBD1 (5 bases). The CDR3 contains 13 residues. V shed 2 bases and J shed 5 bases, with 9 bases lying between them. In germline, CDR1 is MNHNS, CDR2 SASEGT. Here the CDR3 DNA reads TGTGCCAGCAGTGAACGGGGGTCGTATGGCTACACCTTC. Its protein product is CASSERGSYGYTF.

The DNA of the CDR3 is TGCAGCGTTGAAGATCGAGGCGGCACAGATACGCAGTATTTT. It encodes CSVEDRGGTDTQYF. This chain connects TRBV29-1 to TRBJ2-3; the D is unclear. Trimming removed 0 bases from V and 1 base from J, with 8 bases in between. The CDR3 loop spans 14 amino acids. Germline values: CDR1 SQVTM, CDR2 ANQGSEA.

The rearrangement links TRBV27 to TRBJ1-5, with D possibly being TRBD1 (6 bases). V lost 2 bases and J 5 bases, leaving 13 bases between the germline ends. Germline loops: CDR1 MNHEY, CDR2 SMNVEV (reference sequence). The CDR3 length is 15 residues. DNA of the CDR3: TGTGCCAGCAGTTTAAAGGGACACCGGGATCAGCCCCAGCATTTT. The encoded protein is CASSLKGHRDQPQHF.

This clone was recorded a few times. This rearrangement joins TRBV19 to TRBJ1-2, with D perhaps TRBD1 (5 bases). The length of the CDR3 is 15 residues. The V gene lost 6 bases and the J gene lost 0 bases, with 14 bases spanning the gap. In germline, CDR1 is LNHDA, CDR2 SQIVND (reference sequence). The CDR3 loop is CASRVSGQANYGYTF. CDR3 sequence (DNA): TGTGCCAGTAGGGTATCGGGGCAAGCTAACTATGGCTACACCTTC.

CDR3 region: CASSVRGHNQPQHF. CDR3 DNA sequence: TGTGCCAGCAGTGTCCGGGGTCATAATCAGCCCCAGCATTTT. The chain links TRBV2 to TRBJ1-5; D remains unclear. Germline CDR1 SNHLY, CDR2 FYNNEI. V lost 4 bases and J 4 bases, leaving 11 bases between the germline ends. The CDR3 is 14 residues long.

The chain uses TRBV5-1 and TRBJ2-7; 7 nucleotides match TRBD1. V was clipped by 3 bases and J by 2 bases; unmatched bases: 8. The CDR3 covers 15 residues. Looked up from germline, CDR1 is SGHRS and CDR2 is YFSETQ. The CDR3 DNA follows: TGCGCCAGCAGCTCAATACAGGGGATTACCTACGAGCAGTACTTC. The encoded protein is CASSSIQGITYEQYF.

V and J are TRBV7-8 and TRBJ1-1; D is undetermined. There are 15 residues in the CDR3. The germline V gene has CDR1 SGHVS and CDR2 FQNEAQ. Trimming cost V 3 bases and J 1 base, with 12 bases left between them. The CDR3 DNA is TGTGCCAGCAGCTTGGACTACGTTGGGAACACTGAAGCTTTCTTT. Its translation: CASSLDYVGNTEAFF.

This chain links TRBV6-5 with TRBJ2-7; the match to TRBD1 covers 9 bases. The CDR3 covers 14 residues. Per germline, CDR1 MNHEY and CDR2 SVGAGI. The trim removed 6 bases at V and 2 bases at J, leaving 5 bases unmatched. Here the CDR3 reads CASRGGQGTYEQYF. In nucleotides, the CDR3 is TGTGCCAGCAGGGGAGGACAGGGGACCTACGAGCAGTACTTC.

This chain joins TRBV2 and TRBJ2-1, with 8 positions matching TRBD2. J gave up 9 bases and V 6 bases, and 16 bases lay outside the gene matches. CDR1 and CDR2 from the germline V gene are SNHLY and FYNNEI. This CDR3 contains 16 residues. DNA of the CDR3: TGTGCCAGCAGACCGGCGGGGACTAGGCTGTGGAGTGAGCAGTTCTTC. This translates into CASRPAGTRLWSEQFF.

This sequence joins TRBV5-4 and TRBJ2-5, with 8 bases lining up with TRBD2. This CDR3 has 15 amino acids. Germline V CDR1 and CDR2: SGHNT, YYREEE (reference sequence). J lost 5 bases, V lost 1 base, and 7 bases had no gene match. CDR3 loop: CASSLKLAGMETQYF. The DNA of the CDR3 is TGTGCCAGCAGCTTGAAATTAGCGGGAATGGAGACCCAGTACTTC.

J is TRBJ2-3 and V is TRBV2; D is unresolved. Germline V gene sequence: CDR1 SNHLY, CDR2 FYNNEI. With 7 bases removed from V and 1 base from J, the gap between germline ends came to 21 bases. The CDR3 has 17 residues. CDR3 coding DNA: TGTGCCAGCACGGGTAGTTTGAGCCGGGCGGGCACAGATACGCAGTATTTT. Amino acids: CASTGSLSRAGTDTQYF.

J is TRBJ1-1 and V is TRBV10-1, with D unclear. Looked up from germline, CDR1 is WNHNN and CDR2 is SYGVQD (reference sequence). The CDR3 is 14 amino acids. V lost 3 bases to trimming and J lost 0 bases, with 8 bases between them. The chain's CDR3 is CASSEQPMNTEAFF. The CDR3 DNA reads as TGCGCCAGCAGTGAACAGCCCATGAACACTGAAGCTTTCTTT.

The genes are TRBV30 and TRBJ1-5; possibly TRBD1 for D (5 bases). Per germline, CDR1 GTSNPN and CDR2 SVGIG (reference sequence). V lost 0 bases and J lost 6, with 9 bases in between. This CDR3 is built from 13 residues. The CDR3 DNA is TGTGCCTGGAGTGTAACGGGGCGTCAGCCCCAGCATTTT. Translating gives CAWSVTGRQPQHF.

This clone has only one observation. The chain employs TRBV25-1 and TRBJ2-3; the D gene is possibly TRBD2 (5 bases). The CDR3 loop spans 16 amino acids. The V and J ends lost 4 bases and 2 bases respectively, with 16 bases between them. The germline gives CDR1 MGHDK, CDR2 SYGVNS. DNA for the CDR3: TGTGCCAGCAGTGCTGGTTATGGGCGGGTCACAGATACGCAGTATTTT. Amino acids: CASSAGYGRVTDTQYF. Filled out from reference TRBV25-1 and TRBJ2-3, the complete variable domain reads EADIYQTPRYLVIGTGKKITLECSQTMGHDKMYWYQQDPGMELHLIHYSYGVNSTEKGDLSSESTVSRIRTEHFPLTLESARPSHTSQYLCASSAGYGRVTDTQYFGPGTRLTVL.

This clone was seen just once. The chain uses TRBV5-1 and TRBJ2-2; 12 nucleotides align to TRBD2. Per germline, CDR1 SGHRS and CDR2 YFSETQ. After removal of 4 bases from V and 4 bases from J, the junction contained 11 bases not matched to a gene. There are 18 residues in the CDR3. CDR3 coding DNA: TGCGCCAGCAGCCCGACCGGACTAGCGGGAAAGGGCACCGGGGAGCTGTTTTTT. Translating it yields CASSPTGLAGKGTGELFF.